These 20 T cell receptor beta chains were all obtained from the same sample, sequenced in a study of blood T cell repertoires in COVID-19. Assay: immunoSEQ multiplex PCR; the TCRdb copy retains only in-frame clones and omits some. This table has 55,000 to 75,000 clones, approximately 83% appearing once. The sequenced material came from peripheral blood. These receptors originate from a man between 65 and 85 years old with acute or convalescent COVID-19.

J is TRBJ2-3 and V is TRBV28; D possibly corresponds to TRBD2 (5 bases). Per the germline V gene, CDR1 is MDHEN and CDR2 is SYDVKM. Trimming removed 2 bases from V and 6 bases from J, with 12 bases in between. The CDR3 is made up of 14 amino acids. CDR3 sequence reads: CASSLKLTGDTQYF. The CDR3 DNA reads TGTGCCAGCAGTTTAAAGTTGACGGGGGATACGCAGTATTTT.

This chain uses TRBV5-1 with TRBJ1-1; D perhaps matches TRBD1 (5 bases). The germline V gene has CDR1 SGHRS and CDR2 YFSETQ. The CDR3 has 14 residues. With 5 bases removed from V and 0 bases from J, the gap between germline ends came to 11 bases. CDR3 region: CASSLQAMNTEAFF. CDR3 in DNA: TGCGCCAGCAGTCTACAGGCAATGAACACTGAAGCTTTCTTT.

The chain has TRBV9 and TRBJ1-2; maybe TRBD1 (5 bases). Germline-derived CDR1 and CDR2 are SGDLS and YYNGEE. V lost 4 bases and J lost 2, with 15 bases in between. This CDR3 spans 15 amino acids. The CDR3 region has the DNA TGTGCCAGCAGCCCAGTGGAGGGGTACAACTATGGCTACACCTTC. Translated: CASSPVEGYNYGYTF.

This rearrangement joins TRBV19 to TRBJ2-4; 9 nucleotides agree with TRBD1. CDR1 and CDR2 (germline): LNHDA, SQIVND (reference sequence). The CDR3 has 17 residues. J was trimmed by 0 bases and V by 2 bases; bases with no gene match: 5. CDR3 DNA: TGTGCCAGTAGTATATGGGGGACAGGGCAAGCCAAAAACATTCAGTACTTC. Its translation: CASSIWGTGQAKNIQYF.

CDR3 coding DNA: TGTGCCAGCAGTACCATGTCGCAGGAGCAGTACTTC. Translated, it gives CASSTMSQEQYF. V is TRBV27 and J is TRBJ2-7; no reliable D call. The CDR3 covers 12 residues. Trimming left V 5 bases short and J 7 bases short, with 12 bases between. CDR1 MNHEY and CDR2 SMNVEV come from the germline V gene (reference sequence).

The V call is TRBV19, the J call TRBJ2-1; possible D gene TRBD2, 5 bases. In germline, CDR1 is LNHDA, CDR2 SQIVND (reference sequence). The V end lost 8 bases, the J end lost 8 bases, and 19 bases lay between the germline ends. The CDR3 is made up of 14 amino acids. The CDR3 DNA reads as TGTGCCAGTTTGGCGGCAGGAGGACGGGATGAGCAGTTCTTC. Translating it yields CASLAAGGRDEQFF. The variable domain in full, with the rest retrieved from reference TRBV19 and TRBJ2-1, is DGGITQSPKYLFRKEGQNVTLSCEQNLNHDAMYWYRQDPGQGLRLIYYSQIVNDFQKGDIAEGYSVSREKKESFPLTVTSAQKNPTAFYLCASLAAGGRDEQFFGPGTRLTVL.

The chain is built from TRBV6-9 and TRBJ1-2; 8 bases align to TRBD1. V trimming: 3 bases; J trimming: 3 bases; junction bases outside the gene matches: 6. Per the germline V gene, CDR1 is MNHGY and CDR2 is SVAAGI. This CDR3 has 15 residues. CDR3 DNA: TGTGCCAGCAGTTACGCGCAGGGGGCGGACTATGGCTACACCTTC. This sequence encodes CASSYAQGADYGYTF.

This clone is a singleton in its sample. The CDR3: CASSLIEGVNTEAFF. CDR3 DNA sequence: TGTGCCAGCAGCTTAATCGAGGGAGTGAACACTGAAGCTTTCTTT. V usage is TRBV7-8 and J usage is TRBJ1-1; D gene ambiguous. V was clipped by 2 bases and J by 0 bases, with 10 bases between them. CDR1 is SGHVS and CDR2 is FQNEAQ in the germline V gene. The CDR3 totals 15 residues.

This clone was found a few times. The V and J genes are TRBV6-5 and TRBJ2-7; D possibly corresponds to TRBD1 (6 bases). Germline V gene sequence: CDR1 MNHEY, CDR2 SVGAGI. V lost 6 bases and J 5 bases, leaving 17 bases between the germline ends. This CDR3 spans 14 amino acids. In DNA form, the CDR3 reads TGTGCCAGCAGCCTCTTAACAGGGAACAACGAGCAGTACTTC. As protein: CASSLLTGNNEQYF.

V gene TRBV7-6 combines with J gene TRBJ2-1; no clear D. The CDR3 contains 14 residues. V was shortened by 0 bases and J by 2 bases, with 5 bases between the two germline ends. The germline V gene has CDR1 SGHVS and CDR2 FNYEAQ. This chain's CDR3 is CASSLAAPYNEQFF. CDR3 sequence (DNA): TGTGCCAGCAGCTTAGCGGCTCCCTACAATGAGCAGTTCTTC.

This clone was seen only once. V usage is TRBV6-1 and J usage is TRBJ1-5; a weak D match, TRBD1 (5 bases). V was clipped by 3 bases and J by 5 bases, with 17 bases between them. In germline, CDR1 is MNHNS, CDR2 SASEGT. The CDR3 covers 16 residues. CDR3 nucleotide sequence: TGTGCCAGCAGTGAGTTGGGGGGAACGGTCGATCAGCCCCAGCATTTT. Encoded protein: CASSELGGTVDQPQHF.

The chain couples TRBV28 to TRBJ2-7; 7 positions match TRBD1. V shed 8 bases, J shed 5 bases, and the junction held 15 bases outside the gene matches. CDR1 is MDHEN, CDR2 SYDVKM, per germline. CDR3 length: 15 residues. The CDR3 DNA reads TGTGCCAGCTCGATAGGGGGCGGTCGCATCAACGAGCAGTACTTC. Residues: CASSIGGGRINEQYF.

This clone was counted once. The chain combines TRBV30 with TRBJ1-5; TRBD1 is a possible D gene (6 bases). The germline V gene encodes CDR1 GTSNPN and CDR2 SVGIG (reference sequence). The CDR3 covers 15 residues. V was pared by 4 bases and J by 4 bases, with 17 bases between. The CDR3 sequence: CAWTPGIGGNQPQHF. The CDR3, as DNA: TGTGCCTGGACCCCCGGGATAGGGGGAAATCAGCCCCAGCATTTT.

The chain employs TRBV28 and TRBJ2-3; 9 bases are shared with TRBD2. The V gene end was trimmed by 2 bases and the J gene end by 0 bases; junction bases not matched to a gene: 6. This CDR3 region has 17 residues. Germline CDR1 and CDR2: MDHEN and SYDVKM. The CDR3 nucleotides are TGTGCCAGCAGTTTACCTAGCGGGATTGGAAGCACAGATACGCAGTATTTT. It yields the protein CASSLPSGIGSTDTQYF.

This chain joins TRBV18 and TRBJ1-5; D gene uncertain. The CDR3 covers 15 residues. CDR1 and CDR2 from the germline V gene are KGHSH and LQKENI. Between the trimmed V and J ends, which lost 2 bases and 0 bases, there was a span of 8 bases. CDR3 sequence (DNA): TGTGCCAGCTCACCAGCAGATTATAGCAATCAGCCCCAGCATTTT. Amino acid sequence: CASSPADYSNQPQHF.

J is TRBJ2-1 and V is TRBV6-5, with 10 bases identical to TRBD1. CDR1 is MNHEY and CDR2 is SVGAGI in the germline V gene. V lost 6 bases, J lost 15 bases, and 8 bases stayed unmatched. The CDR3 extends over 12 amino acids. The CDR3 nucleotides read TGTGCCAGCAGGTGGACAGGGGGTAGTCTGTTCTTC. It specifies CASRWTGGSLFF.

The chain combines TRBV3-1 (or the pseudogene TRBV3-2) with TRBJ2-7; the D gene is possibly TRBD2 (6 bases). Germline loops: CDR1 LGHDT, CDR2 YNNKEL (reference sequence). The V end lost 2 bases, the J end lost 1 base, and 9 bases lay between the germline ends. The CDR3 consists of 14 residues. As DNA, the CDR3 is TGTGCCAGCAGCCAACCTAGCGCTTCCTACGAGCAGTACTTC. Residues: CASSQPSASYEQYF.

This chain links TRBV30 with TRBJ2-1; 10 bases fit TRBD2. Germline V lookup: CDR1 GTSNPN, CDR2 SVGIG (reference sequence). Trimming at V came to 2 bases and at J to 5 bases, leaving 6 bases not matched to a gene. The CDR3 contains 15 residues. In DNA form, the CDR3 reads TGTGCCTGGAGTTTTAGCGGGAGGCAAAACAATGAGCAGTTCTTC. Encoded protein: CAWSFSGRQNNEQFF.

This clone was observed a single time. The rearrangement links TRBV27 to TRBJ1-1; TRBD1 matches 7 bases. Per the germline V gene, CDR1 is MNHEY and CDR2 is SMNVEV (reference sequence). This CDR3 contains 16 residues. The V and J ends lost 8 bases and 5 bases, in that order; junction bases with no gene match: 17. This chain's CDR3 is CASYPSPGRGRTEAFF. CDR3 DNA sequence: TGTGCCAGCTACCCCAGTCCGGGAAGGGGGCGGACTGAAGCTTTCTTT.

V is TRBV7-9 and J is TRBJ2-3, with D tentatively TRBD1 (5 bases). This CDR3 has 14 amino acids. V was trimmed by 3 bases and J by 4 bases, leaving 11 bases between them. The germline V gene has CDR1 SEHNR and CDR2 FQNEAQ (reference sequence). CDR3 protein: CASSFWAGSDTQYF. The CDR3 nucleotides read TGTGCCAGCAGCTTTTGGGCAGGGTCAGATACGCAGTATTTT.